This passage covers 4 T cell receptor beta chains from one sample sequenced in a study of shared clonotypes between healthy human individuals. Only in-frame clones appear in the TCRdb table, and some are missing; sequencing was by immunoSEQ multiplex PCR. This table has about 960,000 clones, 60% to 85% appearing once. Sequenced: memory CD4+ T cells sorted from blood. Documented subset: CD45RA-negative fraction. These receptors came from a man between 18 and 35 years old in good health.

V is TRBV5-1 and J is TRBJ2-2; 8 nucleotides align to TRBD2. Germline-derived CDR1 and CDR2 are SGHRS and YFSETQ. This CDR3 has 16 amino acids. Trimming removed 6 bases from V and 5 bases from J; junction bases left unmatched: 12. The CDR3 region has the DNA TGCGCCAGCAAGTACTTGGCGGGAGGACGTACCGGGGAGCTGTTTTTT. Translation gives CASKYLAGGRTGELFF.

DNA of the CDR3: TGTGCCAGCAGCCCCCAAGGAAGGGCAAATTCACCCCTCCACTTT. This encodes CASSPQGRANSPLHF. The V and J genes are TRBV5-4 and TRBJ1-6; no clear D. Germline loops: CDR1 SGHNT, CDR2 YYREEE (reference sequence). Trimming removed 4 bases at V and 7 bases at J, with 15 bases between. The CDR3 spans 15 residues.

This chain joins TRBV9 and TRBJ2-1; 14 positions agree with TRBD2. Germline CDR1 is SGDLS and CDR2 is YYNGEE. V lost 3 bases, J lost 5 bases, and 7 bases stayed unmatched. The CDR3 has 17 residues. The chain's CDR3 is CASSGRLAGGLDNEQFF. CDR3 nucleotides: TGTGCCAGCAGCGGCCGACTAGCGGGGGGGCTCGACAATGAGCAGTTCTTC. Full variable domain (outside the CDR3, taken from reference TRBV9 and TRBJ2-1): DSGVTQTPKHLITATGQRVTLRCSPRSGDLSVYWYQQSLDQGLQFLIQYYNGEERAKGNILERFSAQQFPDLHSELNLSSLELGDSALYFCASSGRLAGGLDNEQFFGPGTRLTVL.

The chain couples TRBV10-3 to TRBJ1-3; D is uncertain. Trimming pared 4 bases from V and 0 bases from J, leaving 7 bases between. Germline values: CDR1 ENHRY, CDR2 SYGVKD. The CDR3 runs 14 residues. The CDR3 spells CAISGTPSGNTIYF. The DNA of the CDR3 is TGTGCCATCAGTGGGACTCCCTCTGGAAACACCATATATTTT.